This T cell receptor (beta chain) is drawn from a study of sequential checkpoint blockade in melanoma. The assay was immunoSEQ multiplex PCR, and TCRdb's table has in-frame clones only and misses some. The sample carries tens of thousands of clones, 86% recorded once. Trimming took 0 bases from V and 3 from J, leaving 15 bases between them. The CDR3 spans 16 residues. CDR1 SGHRS and CDR2 YFSETQ come from the germline V gene. Treatment of the sample: randomized to nivolumab then ipilimumab (arm A) or the reverse (arm B). No patient had prior DNA-damaging chemotherapy. PBMC sorting kept live CD3+CD8+ cells without CD19 or CD56.

The starting material was CD8+ T cells sorted from blood (inferred from file names), obtained from a patient given nivolumab and ipilimumab in sequence. The TCR comes from a human donor with melanoma. The chain joins TRBV5-1 to TRBJ2-5; D is ambiguous. Here the CDR3 reads CASSLAFYRTEETQYF. The CDR3 DNA is TGCGCCAGCAGCTTGGCCTTCTACCGCACCGAAGAGACCCAGTACTTC.